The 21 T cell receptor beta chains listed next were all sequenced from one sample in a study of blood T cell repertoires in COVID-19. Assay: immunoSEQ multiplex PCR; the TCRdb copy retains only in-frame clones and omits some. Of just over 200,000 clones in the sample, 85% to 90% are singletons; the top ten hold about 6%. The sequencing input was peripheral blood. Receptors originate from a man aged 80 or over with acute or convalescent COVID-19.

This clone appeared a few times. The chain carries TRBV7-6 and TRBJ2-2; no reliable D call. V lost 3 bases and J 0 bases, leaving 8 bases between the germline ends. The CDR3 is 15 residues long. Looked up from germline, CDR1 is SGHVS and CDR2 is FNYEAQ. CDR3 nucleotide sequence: TGTGCCAGCAGCTTCTCTACTCCGAACACCGGGGAGCTGTTTTTT. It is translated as CASSFSTPNTGELFF.

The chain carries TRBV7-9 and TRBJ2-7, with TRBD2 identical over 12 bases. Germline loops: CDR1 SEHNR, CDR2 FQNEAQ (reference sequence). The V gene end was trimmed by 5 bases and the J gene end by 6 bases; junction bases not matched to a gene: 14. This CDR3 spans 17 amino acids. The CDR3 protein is CASSPRAGLAGNIEQYV. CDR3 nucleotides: TGTGCCAGCAGCCCCCGAGCCGGACTAGCGGGGAACATCGAGCAGTACGTC.

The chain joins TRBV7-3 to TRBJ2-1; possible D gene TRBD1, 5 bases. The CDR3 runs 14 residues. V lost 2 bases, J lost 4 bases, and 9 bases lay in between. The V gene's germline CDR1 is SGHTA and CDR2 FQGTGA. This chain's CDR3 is CASSLGAVYNEQFF. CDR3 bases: TGTGCCAGCAGCTTAGGGGCGGTGTACAATGAGCAGTTCTTC.

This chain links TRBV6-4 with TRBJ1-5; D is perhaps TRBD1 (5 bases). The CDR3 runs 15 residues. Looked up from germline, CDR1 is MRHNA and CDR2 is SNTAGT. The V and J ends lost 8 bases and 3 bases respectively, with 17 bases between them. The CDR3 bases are TGTGCCAGCCTCCTGGGACTACCGTCCAATCAGCCCCAGCATTTT. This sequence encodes CASLLGLPSNQPQHF.

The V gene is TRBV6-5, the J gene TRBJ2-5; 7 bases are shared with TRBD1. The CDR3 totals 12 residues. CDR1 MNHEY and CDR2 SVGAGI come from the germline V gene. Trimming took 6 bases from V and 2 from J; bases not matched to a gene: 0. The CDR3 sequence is CASRDRQETQYF. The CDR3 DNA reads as TGTGCCAGCAGGGACAGGCAAGAGACCCAGTACTTC.

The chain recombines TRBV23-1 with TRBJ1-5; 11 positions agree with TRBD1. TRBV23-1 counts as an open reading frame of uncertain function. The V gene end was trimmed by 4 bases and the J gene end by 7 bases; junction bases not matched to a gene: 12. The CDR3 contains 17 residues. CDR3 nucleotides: TGCGCCAGCAGTCCAATAGGGACAGGGGGAAGGTGGCAGCCCCAGCATTTT. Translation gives CASSPIGTGGRWQPQHF.

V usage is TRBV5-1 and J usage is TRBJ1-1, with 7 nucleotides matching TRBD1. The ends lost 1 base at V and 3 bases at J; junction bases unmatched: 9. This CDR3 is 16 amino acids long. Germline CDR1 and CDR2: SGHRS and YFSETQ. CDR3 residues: CASSLTVGGRDTEAFF. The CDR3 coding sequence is TGCGCCAGCAGCTTGACCGTAGGGGGCAGGGACACTGAAGCTTTCTTT.

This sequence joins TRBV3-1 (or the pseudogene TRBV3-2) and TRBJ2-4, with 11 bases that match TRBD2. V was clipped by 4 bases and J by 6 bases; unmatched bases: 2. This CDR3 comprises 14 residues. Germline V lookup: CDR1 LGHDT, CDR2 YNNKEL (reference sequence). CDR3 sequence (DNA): TGTGCCAGCAGCCCAGGACTAGCGGGAAACATTCAGTACTTC. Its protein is CASSPGLAGNIQYF.

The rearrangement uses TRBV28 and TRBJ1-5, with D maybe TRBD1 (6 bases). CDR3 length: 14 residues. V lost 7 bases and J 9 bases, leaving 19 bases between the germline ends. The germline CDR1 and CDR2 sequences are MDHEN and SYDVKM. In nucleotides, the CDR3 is TGTGCCAGCATCTTCACAGGGACATCCTGGCCCCAGCATTTT. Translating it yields CASIFTGTSWPQHF. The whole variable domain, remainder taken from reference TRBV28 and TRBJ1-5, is DVKVTQSSRYLVKRTGEKVFLECVQDMDHENMFWYRQDPGLGLRLIYFSYDVKMKEKGDIPEGYSVSREKKERFSLILESASTNQTSMYLCASIFTGTSWPQHFGDGTRLSIL.

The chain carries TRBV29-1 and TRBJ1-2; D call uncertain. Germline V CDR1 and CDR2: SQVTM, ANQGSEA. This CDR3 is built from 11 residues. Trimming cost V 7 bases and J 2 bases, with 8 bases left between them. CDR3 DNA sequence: TGCAGCGCCTCTGAGAACTATGGCTACACCTTC. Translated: CSASENYGYTF. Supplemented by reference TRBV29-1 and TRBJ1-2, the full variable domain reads SAVISQKPSRDICQRGTSLTIQCQVDSQVTMMFWYRQQPGQSLTLIATANQGSEATYESGFVIDKFPISRPNLTFSTLTVSNMSPEDSSIYLCSASENYGYTFGSGTRLTVV.

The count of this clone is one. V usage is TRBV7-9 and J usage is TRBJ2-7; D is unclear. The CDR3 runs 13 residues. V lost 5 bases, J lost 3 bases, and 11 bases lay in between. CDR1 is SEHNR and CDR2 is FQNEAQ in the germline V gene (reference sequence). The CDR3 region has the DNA TGTGCCAGCAGCCCCGGTTTGAGCTACGAGCAGTACTTC. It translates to CASSPGLSYEQYF.

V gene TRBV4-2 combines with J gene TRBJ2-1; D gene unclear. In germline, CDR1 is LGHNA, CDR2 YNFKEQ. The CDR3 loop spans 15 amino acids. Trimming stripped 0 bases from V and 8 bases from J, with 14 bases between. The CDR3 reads CASSQETLLIYEQFF. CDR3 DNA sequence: TGTGCCAGCAGCCAAGAGACACTGCTAATCTATGAGCAGTTCTTC.

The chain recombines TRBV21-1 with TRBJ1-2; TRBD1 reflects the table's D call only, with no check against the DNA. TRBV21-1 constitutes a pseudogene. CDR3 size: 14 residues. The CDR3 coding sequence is TGTGCCAGCATCGGGACAGGGGCTCTATACGGCTACACCTTC. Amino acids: CASIGTGALYGYTF.

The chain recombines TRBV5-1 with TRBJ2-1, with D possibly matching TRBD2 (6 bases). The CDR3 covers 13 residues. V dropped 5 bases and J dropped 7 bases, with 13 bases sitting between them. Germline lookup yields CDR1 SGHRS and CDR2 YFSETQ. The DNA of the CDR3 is TGCGCCAGCAGTCGCGGGACTCTTAATGAGCAGTTCTTC. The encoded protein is CASSRGTLNEQFF.

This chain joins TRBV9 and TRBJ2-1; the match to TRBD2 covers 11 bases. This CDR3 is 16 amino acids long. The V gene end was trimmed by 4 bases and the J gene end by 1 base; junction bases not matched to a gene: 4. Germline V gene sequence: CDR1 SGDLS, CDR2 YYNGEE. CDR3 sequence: CASSLTSGSSYNEQFF. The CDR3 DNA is TGTGCCAGCAGCCTAACTAGCGGGAGTTCCTACAATGAGCAGTTCTTC.

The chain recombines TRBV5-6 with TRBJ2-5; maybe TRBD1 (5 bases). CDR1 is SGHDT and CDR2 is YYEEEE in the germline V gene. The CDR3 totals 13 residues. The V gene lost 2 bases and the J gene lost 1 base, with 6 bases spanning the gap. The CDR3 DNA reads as TGTGCCAGCAGCTTAGGGGTCCAAGAGACCCAGTACTTC. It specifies CASSLGVQETQYF.

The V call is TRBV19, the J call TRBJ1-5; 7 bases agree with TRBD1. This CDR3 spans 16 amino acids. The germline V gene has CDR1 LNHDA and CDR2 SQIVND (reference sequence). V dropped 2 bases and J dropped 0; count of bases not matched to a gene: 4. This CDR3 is CASSITQGYSNQPQHF. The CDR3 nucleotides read TGTGCCAGTAGTATAACACAGGGGTATAGCAATCAGCCCCAGCATTTT.

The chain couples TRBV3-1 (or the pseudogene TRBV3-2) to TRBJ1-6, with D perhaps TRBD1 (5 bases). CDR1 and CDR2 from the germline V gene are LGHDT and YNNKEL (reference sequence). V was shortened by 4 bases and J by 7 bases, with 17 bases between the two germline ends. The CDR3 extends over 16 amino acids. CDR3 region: CASSPNTGGRNSPLHF. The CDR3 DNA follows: TGTGCCAGCAGCCCCAATACCGGGGGGAGAAATTCACCCCTCCACTTT.

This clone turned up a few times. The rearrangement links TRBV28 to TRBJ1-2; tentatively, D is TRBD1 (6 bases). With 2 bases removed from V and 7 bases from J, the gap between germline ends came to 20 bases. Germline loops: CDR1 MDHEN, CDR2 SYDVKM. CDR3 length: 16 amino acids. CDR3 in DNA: TGTGCCAGCAGTTTAGGGTTGGGACAAAAAACGGGTGGCTACACCTTC. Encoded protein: CASSLGLGQKTGGYTF.

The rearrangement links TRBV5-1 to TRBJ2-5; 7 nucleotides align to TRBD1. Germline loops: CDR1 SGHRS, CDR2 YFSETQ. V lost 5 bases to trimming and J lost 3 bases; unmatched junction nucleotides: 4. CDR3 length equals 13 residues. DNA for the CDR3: TGCGCCAGCAGACCCGGGACAGAAGAGACCCAGTACTTC. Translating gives CASRPGTEETQYF. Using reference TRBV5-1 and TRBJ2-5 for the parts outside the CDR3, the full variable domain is KAGVTQTPRYLIKTRGQQVTLSCSPISGHRSVSWYQQTPGQGLQFLFEYFSETQRNKGNFPGRFSGRQFSNSRSEMNVSTLELGDSALYLCASRPGTEETQYFGPGTRLLVL.

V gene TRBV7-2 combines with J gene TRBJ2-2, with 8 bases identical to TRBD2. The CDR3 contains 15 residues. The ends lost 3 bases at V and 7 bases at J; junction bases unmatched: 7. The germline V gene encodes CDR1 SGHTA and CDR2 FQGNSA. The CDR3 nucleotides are TGTGCCAGCAGCTTGGAAGGACTAGCTTTCGGGGAGCTGTTTTTT. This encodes CASSLEGLAFGELFF.